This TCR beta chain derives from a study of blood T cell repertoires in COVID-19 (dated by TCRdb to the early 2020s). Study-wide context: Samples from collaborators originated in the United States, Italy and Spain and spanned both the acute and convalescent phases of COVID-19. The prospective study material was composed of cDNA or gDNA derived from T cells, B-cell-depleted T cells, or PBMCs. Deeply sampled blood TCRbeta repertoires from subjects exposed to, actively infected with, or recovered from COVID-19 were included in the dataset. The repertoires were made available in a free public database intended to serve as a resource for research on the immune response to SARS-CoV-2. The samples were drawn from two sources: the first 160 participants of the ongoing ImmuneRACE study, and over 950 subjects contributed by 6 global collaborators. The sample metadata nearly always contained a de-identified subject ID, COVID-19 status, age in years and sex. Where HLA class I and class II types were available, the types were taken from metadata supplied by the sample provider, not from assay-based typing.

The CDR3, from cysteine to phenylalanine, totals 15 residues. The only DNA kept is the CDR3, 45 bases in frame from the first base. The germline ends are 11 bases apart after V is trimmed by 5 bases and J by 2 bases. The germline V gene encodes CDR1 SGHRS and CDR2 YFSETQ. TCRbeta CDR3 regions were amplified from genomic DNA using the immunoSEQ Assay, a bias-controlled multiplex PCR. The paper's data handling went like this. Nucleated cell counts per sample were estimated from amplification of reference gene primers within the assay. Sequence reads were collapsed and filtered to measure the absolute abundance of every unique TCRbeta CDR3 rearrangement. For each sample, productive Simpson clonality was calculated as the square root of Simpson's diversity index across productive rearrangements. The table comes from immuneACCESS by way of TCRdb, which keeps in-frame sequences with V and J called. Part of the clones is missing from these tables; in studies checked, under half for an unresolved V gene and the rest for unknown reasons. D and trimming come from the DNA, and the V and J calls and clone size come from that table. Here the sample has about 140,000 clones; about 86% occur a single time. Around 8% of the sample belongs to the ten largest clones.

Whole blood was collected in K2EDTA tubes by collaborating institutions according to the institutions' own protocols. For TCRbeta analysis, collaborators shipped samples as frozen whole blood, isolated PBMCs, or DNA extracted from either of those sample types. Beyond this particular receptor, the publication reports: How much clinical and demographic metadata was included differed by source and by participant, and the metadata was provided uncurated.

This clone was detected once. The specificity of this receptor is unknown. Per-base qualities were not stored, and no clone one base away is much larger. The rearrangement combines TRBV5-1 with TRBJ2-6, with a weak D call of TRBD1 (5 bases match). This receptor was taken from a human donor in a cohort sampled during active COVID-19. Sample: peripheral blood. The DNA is TGCGCCAGCAGATCGACAGACACTGGGGCCAACGTCCTGACTTTC. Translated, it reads CASRSTDTGANVLTF. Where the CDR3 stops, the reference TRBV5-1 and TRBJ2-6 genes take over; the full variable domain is KAGVTQTPRYLIKTRGQQVTLSCSPISGHRSVSWYQQTPGQGLQFLFEYFSETQRNKGNFPGRFSGRQFSNSRSEMNVSTLELGDSALYLCASRSTDTGANVLTFGAGSRLTVL.